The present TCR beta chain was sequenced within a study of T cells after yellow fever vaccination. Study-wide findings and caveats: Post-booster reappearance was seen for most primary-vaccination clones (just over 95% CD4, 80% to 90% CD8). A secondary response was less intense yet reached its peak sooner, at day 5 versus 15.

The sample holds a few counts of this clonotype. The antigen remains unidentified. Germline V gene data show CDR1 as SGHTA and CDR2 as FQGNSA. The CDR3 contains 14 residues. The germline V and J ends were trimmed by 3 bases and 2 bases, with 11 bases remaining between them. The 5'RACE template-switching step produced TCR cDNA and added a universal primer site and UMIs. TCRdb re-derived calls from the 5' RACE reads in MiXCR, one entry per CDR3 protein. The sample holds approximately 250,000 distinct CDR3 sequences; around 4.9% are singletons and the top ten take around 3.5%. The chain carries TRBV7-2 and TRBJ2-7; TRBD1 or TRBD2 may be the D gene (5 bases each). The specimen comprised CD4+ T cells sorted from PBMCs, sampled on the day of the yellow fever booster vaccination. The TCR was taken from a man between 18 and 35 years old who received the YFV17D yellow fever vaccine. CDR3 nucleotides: TGTGCCAGCAGCTTCCAGGGACGCCCCTACGAGCAGTACTTC. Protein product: CASSFQGRPYEQYF.